These 26 T cell receptor beta chains were all obtained from the same sample, sequenced in a study of shared T cell receptors in the human thymus. Profiling relied on immunoSEQ multiplex PCR, and the TCRdb table lists in-frame clones only, not all of them. The sample carries hundreds of thousands of clones, 85% to 90% recorded once. A further study also used this sample, focusing on human thymus T cells.

Sequenced material: thymocytes. Receptors originate from a boy in the first two years of life with a congenital heart defect.

This clone occurred a few times. V and J are TRBV4-3 and TRBJ2-3, with 8 bases identical to TRBD2. V lost 0 bases, J lost 5 bases, and 7 bases stayed unmatched. CDR3 size: 16 residues. The germline gives CDR1 LGHNA, CDR2 YSLEER. CDR3 coding DNA: TGCGCCAGCAGCCAAGATCAGCCGGGAGGGGAAGATACGCAGTATTTT. The encoded protein is CASSQDQPGGEDTQYF.

The chain recombines TRBV4-3 with TRBJ2-5, with 9 bases that match TRBD1. The CDR3 runs to 19 residues. V lost 4 bases to trimming and J lost 5 bases; unmatched junction nucleotides: 20. Germline-derived CDR1 and CDR2 are LGHNA and YSLEER. The chain's CDR3 is CASSRSTGTGYPSRETQYF. CDR3 bases: TGCGCCAGCAGCCGGAGTACCGGGACAGGGTACCCCAGCCGGGAGACCCAGTACTTC.

The chain is built from TRBV30 and TRBJ2-7; a weak D match, TRBD2 (6 bases). The CDR3 has 13 amino acids. CDR1 and CDR2 (germline): GTSNPN, SVGIG (reference sequence). Trimming removed 1 base from V and 10 bases from J, with 17 bases in between. For the CDR3, the DNA is TGTGCCTGGAGTGAGGCGGGACCTTCGGAACAGTACTTC. Protein sequence: CAWSEAGPSEQYF.

The chain uses TRBV19 and TRBJ2-1; 7 bases line up with TRBD2. The CDR3 covers 13 residues. CDR1 LNHDA and CDR2 SQIVND come from the germline V gene (reference sequence). The J segment lost 6 bases and the V segment lost 8 bases, leaving 7 bases of the junction unmatched. CDR3 sequence (DNA): TGTGCCAGTCGGACGGGAGGAGGCAATGAGCAGTTCTTC. Encoded protein: CASRTGGGNEQFF.

This chain connects TRBV5-6 to TRBJ2-3, with 11 bases lining up with TRBD2. Trimming at V came to 0 bases and at J to 6 bases, leaving 15 bases not matched to a gene. The germline V gene encodes CDR1 SGHDT and CDR2 YYEEEE. There are 19 residues in the CDR3. CDR3: CASSLGVKIAGGRSDTQYF. DNA of the CDR3: TGTGCCAGCAGCTTGGGGGTCAAGATAGCGGGAGGGCGGTCGGATACGCAGTATTTT.

The V gene is TRBV5-1, the J gene TRBJ1-3; D possibly corresponds to TRBD1 (6 bases). Germline CDR1 reads SGHRS; CDR2 reads YFSETQ. The V and J ends lost 3 bases and 0 bases respectively, with 22 bases between them. The CDR3 totals 19 residues. This CDR3 is CASSSRPMGGPDSGNTIYF. DNA of the CDR3: TGCGCCAGCAGCTCCCGCCCCATGGGGGGGCCAGACTCTGGAAACACCATATATTTT.

The chain combines TRBV14 with TRBJ2-7; maybe TRBD2 (6 bases). Trimming removed 4 bases at V and 6 bases at J, with 16 bases between. CDR1 SGHDN and CDR2 FVKESK come from the germline V gene. The CDR3 is 14 amino acids. CDR3 region: CASSPISAGCEQYF. CDR3 bases: TGTGCCAGCAGCCCAATCTCAGCGGGCTGCGAGCAGTACTTC.

The J gene is TRBJ2-1, the V gene TRBV27; possible D gene TRBD2, 6 bases. This CDR3 has 13 amino acids. V was cut by 3 bases and J by 8 bases, with 11 bases left in between. CDR1 and CDR2 (germline): MNHEY, SMNVEV (reference sequence). For the CDR3, the DNA is TGTGCCAGCAGTTTCGATGGGAGGTATGAGCAGTTCTTC. Translated, it gives CASSFDGRYEQFF.

The J gene is TRBJ1-2, the V gene TRBV10-3; tentative D call: TRBD1 (5 bases). This CDR3 region has 11 residues. CDR1 and CDR2 from the germline V gene are ENHRY and SYGVKD. V lost 10 bases, J lost 5 bases, and 11 bases lay in between. This CDR3 is CATRQRYGYTF. CDR3 nucleotides: TGTGCCACCCGACAGAGATATGGCTACACCTTC.

The rearrangement uses TRBV10-3 and TRBJ2-5; 12 positions match TRBD2. V was clipped by 5 bases and J by 1 base; unmatched bases: 5. Germline V lookup: CDR1 ENHRY, CDR2 SYGVKD. CDR3 length: 16 amino acids. CDR3 loop: CAISSGTSGLQETQYF. The CDR3, as DNA: TGTGCCATCAGTTCCGGGACTAGCGGGCTCCAAGAGACCCAGTACTTC.

This clone was counted only a few times. The chain is built from TRBV7-2 and TRBJ2-1; maybe TRBD2 (6 bases). The V gene's germline CDR1 is SGHTA and CDR2 FQGNSA. The CDR3 consists of 16 residues. The V and J ends lost 5 bases and 2 bases respectively, with 16 bases between them. CDR3 sequence: CASSPPRGITYNEQFF. The CDR3 nucleotides read TGTGCCAGCAGCCCTCCTCGCGGGATCACCTACAATGAGCAGTTCTTC.

The chain is built from TRBV6-9 and TRBJ2-3; D call uncertain. Germline assignment: CDR1 MNHGY and CDR2 SVAAGI. The V end lost 4 bases, the J end lost 1 base, and 27 bases lay between the germline ends. The CDR3 consists of 20 residues. CDR3 DNA: TGTGCCAGCAGTTCCCCTGGAGTCAGATTATTGATCGACCGCACAGATACGCAGTATTTT. This sequence encodes CASSSPGVRLLIDRTDTQYF.

V gene TRBV5-1 combines with J gene TRBJ2-5, with D hard to call. The CDR3 totals 12 residues. V lost 7 bases and J 3 bases, leaving 10 bases between the germline ends. CDR1 SGHRS and CDR2 YFSETQ come from the germline V gene. The CDR3 bases are TGCGCCAGCGGAGTCTCGAAAGAGACCCAGTACTTC. Its translation: CASGVSKETQYF.

The chain uses TRBV15 and TRBJ1-3; 8 bases line up with TRBD1. V shed 1 base, J shed 1 base, and the junction held 3 bases outside the gene matches. Germline V gene data show CDR1 as LNHNV and CDR2 as YYDKDF (reference sequence). The CDR3 covers 16 residues. CDR3 coding DNA: TGTGCCACCAGCAGAGTTCAGGGGGCATCTGGAAACACCATATATTTT. Protein product: CATSRVQGASGNTIYF.

This chain links TRBV12-5 with TRBJ2-5, with TRBD2 matching 8 bases. Losses at the gene ends were 0 bases for V and 1 base for J; bases not matched to a gene: 10. Germline V CDR1 and CDR2: LGHNT, FRNRAP. The CDR3 has 18 amino acids. The CDR3 is CASGLVREGGEGQETQYF. The CDR3 nucleotides are TGTGCTAGTGGTTTGGTACGGGAGGGAGGGGAAGGCCAAGAGACCCAGTACTTC.

The chain links TRBV6-5 to TRBJ2-7; perhaps TRBD2 as D (5 bases). Trimming removed 6 bases at V and 0 bases at J, with 15 bases between. The CDR3 is 15 residues long. The germline gives CDR1 MNHEY, CDR2 SVGAGI. The CDR3 loop is CASSRYGETSYEQYF. The CDR3 DNA is TGTGCCAGCAGCCGATACGGGGAGACCTCCTACGAGCAGTACTTC.

The chain uses TRBV19 and TRBJ1-2, with unresolved D. Trimming pared 7 bases from V and 1 base from J, leaving 16 bases between. This CDR3 spans 15 amino acids. The germline gives CDR1 LNHDA, CDR2 SQIVND (reference sequence). The CDR3: CASTNRGGNNYGYTF. The CDR3 DNA sequence: TGTGCCAGTACCAACCGGGGAGGGAATAACTATGGCTACACCTTC.

This rearrangement joins TRBV27 to TRBJ2-7; D is possibly TRBD1 (5 bases). The CDR3 is made up of 13 amino acids. CDR1 MNHEY and CDR2 SMNVEV come from the germline V gene (reference sequence). V lost 2 bases and J 4 bases, leaving 9 bases between the germline ends. CDR3 DNA sequence: TGTGCCAGCAGTTTACAGGGCAGGTACGAGCAGTACTTC. Translated: CASSLQGRYEQYF.

This rearrangement joins TRBV7-2 to TRBJ2-1; 9 bases are shared with TRBD1. The CDR3 extends over 15 amino acids. Losses at the gene ends were 5 bases for V and 3 bases for J; bases not matched to a gene: 5. CDR1 and CDR2 (germline): SGHTA, FQGNSA. CDR3 DNA: TGTGCCAGCAGCCCGGGACAGGGACGCTACAATGAGCAGTTCTTC. Protein sequence: CASSPGQGRYNEQFF.

The chain is built from TRBV10-3 and TRBJ2-7, with 13 bases identical to TRBD2. The CDR3 loop spans 15 amino acids. Germline V gene sequence: CDR1 ENHRY, CDR2 SYGVKD. Losses at the gene ends were 2 bases for V and 6 bases for J; bases not matched to a gene: 4. The CDR3 DNA sequence: TGTGCCATCAGTGAGAGGACTAGCGGGAGAGGCGAGCAGTACTTC. Translation: CAISERTSGRGEQYF.

The chain joins TRBV5-5 to TRBJ1-5, with D tentatively TRBD1 (5 bases). V was pared by 0 bases and J by 8 bases, with 15 bases between. Germline lookup yields CDR1 SGHKS and CDR2 YYEKEE (reference sequence). The CDR3 length is 15 residues. CDR3 in amino acids: CASSLETGGDEPQHF. CDR3 coding DNA: TGTGCCAGCAGCTTGGAAACGGGGGGGGATGAGCCCCAGCATTTT.

The CDR3 nucleotides read TGTGCCAGTAGCAGCCTAGCGGGAGTGAAGACCCAGTACTTC. Its translation is CASSSLAGVKTQYF. The chain employs TRBV25-1 and TRBJ2-5; 10 bases align to TRBD2. The germline V gene encodes CDR1 MGHDK and CDR2 SYGVNS. V lost 9 bases, J lost 6 bases, and 10 bases stayed unmatched. The length of the CDR3 is 14 residues.

V and J are TRBV5-6 and TRBJ2-7; 8 bases agree with TRBD2. Germline CDR1 SGHDT, CDR2 YYEEEE. After removal of 1 base from V and 2 bases from J, the junction contained 14 bases not matched to a gene. The CDR3 is 18 amino acids. The DNA of the CDR3 is TGTGCCAGCAGCTTGTGCCGGCGGGGGGCGCGCGGTCCCTACGAGCAGTACTTC. Protein product: CASSLCRRGARGPYEQYF.

This clone was observed a single time. The CDR3 DNA reads TGCGCCAGCAGCTCAGCGACGTACTATAAGGAGACGCAGTATTTT. It encodes CASSSATYYKETQYF. The J gene is TRBJ2-3, the V gene TRBV5-1, with D hard to call. This CDR3 comprises 15 residues. Looked up from germline, CDR1 is SGHRS and CDR2 is YFSETQ. V lost 3 bases and J 9 bases, leaving 20 bases between the germline ends.

This clone was picked up a small number of times. CDR3 nucleotide sequence: TGTGCCAGCAGTAAATCCCCACAGGGGGCGAGCACTGAAGCTTTCTTT. Its protein is CASSKSPQGASTEAFF. The rearrangement uses TRBV27 and TRBJ1-1, with 9 nucleotides matching TRBD1. V was clipped by 5 bases and J by 4 bases; unmatched bases: 11. The CDR3 is 16 amino acids. Germline V gives CDR1 MNHEY, CDR2 SMNVEV (reference sequence).

This chain uses TRBV5-5 with TRBJ2-1, with TRBD2 matching over 7 bases. Germline V gene lookup returns CDR1 SGHKS and CDR2 YYEKEE (reference sequence). V shed 4 bases and J 0 bases; nucleotides not matched to a gene: 10. This CDR3 has 17 residues. The CDR3 coding sequence is TGTGCCAGCAGCCTCCAACTAGCGAGAAGCTCCTACAATGAGCAGTTCTTC. Translated, it gives CASSLQLARSSYNEQFF. Supplemented by reference TRBV5-5 and TRBJ2-1, the full variable domain reads DAGVTQSPTHLIKTRGQQVTLRCSPISGHKSVSWYQQVLGQGPQFIFQYYEKEERGRGNFPDRFSARQFPNYSSELNVNALLLGDSALYLCASSLQLARSSYNEQFFGPGTRLTVL.